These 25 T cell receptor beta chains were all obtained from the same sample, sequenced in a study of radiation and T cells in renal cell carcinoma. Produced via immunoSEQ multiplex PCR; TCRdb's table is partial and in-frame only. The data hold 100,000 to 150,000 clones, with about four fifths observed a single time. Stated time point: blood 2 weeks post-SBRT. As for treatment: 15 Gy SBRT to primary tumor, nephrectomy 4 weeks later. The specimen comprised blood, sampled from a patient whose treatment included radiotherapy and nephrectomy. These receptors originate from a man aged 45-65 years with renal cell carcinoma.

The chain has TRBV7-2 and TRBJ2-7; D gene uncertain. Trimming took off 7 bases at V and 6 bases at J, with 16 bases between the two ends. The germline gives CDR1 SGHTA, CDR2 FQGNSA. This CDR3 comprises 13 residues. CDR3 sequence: CASTTAVGGEQYF. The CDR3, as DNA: TGTGCCAGCACTACAGCCGTGGGTGGCGAGCAGTACTTC.

In DNA form, the CDR3 reads TGTGCCAGCAGTCCCGGGAGGGCCTCCACCGGGGAGCTGTTTTTT. Protein sequence: CASSPGRASTGELFF. The genes are TRBV6-5 and TRBJ2-2; the match to TRBD2 covers 8 bases. The junction had 6 bases not matched to a gene; V was cut back by 5 bases and J by 4 bases. The length of the CDR3 is 15 residues. Germline CDR1 is MNHEY and CDR2 is SVGAGI.

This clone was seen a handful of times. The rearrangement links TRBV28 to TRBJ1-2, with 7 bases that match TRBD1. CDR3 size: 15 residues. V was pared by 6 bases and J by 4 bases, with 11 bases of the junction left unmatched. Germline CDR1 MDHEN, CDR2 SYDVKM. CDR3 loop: CASRPQGQESYGYTF. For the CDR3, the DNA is TGTGCCAGCAGGCCACAGGGGCAGGAGAGCTATGGCTACACCTTC.

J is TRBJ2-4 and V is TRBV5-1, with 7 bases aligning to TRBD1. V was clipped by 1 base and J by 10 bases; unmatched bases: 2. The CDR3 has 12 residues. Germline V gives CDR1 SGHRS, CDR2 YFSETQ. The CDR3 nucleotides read TGCGCCAGCAGCTTGCAGGGGGAGATTCAGTACTTC. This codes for CASSLQGEIQYF.

In DNA form, the CDR3 reads TGTGCCAGCGGTCGCTCCTACAATGAGCAGTTCTTC. This sequence encodes CASGRSYNEQFF. The chain is built from TRBV9 and TRBJ2-1; no clear D gene. The CDR3 has 12 residues. The germline V gene has CDR1 SGDLS and CDR2 YYNGEE. Trimming removed 7 bases at V and 0 bases at J, with 5 bases between.

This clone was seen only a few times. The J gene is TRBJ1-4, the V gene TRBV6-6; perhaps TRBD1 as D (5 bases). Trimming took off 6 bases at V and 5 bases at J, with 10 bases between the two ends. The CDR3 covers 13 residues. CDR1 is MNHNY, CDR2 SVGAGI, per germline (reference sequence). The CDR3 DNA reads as TGTGCCAGCAGGTGGGACGGCAATGAAAAACTGTTTTTT. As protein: CASRWDGNEKLFF.

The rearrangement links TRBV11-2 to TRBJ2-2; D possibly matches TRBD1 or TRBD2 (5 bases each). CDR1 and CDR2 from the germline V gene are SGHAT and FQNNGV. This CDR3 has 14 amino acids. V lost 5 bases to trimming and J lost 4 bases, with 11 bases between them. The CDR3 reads CASSRDRITGELFF. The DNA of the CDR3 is TGTGCCAGCAGCAGGGACCGGATCACCGGGGAGCTGTTTTTT.

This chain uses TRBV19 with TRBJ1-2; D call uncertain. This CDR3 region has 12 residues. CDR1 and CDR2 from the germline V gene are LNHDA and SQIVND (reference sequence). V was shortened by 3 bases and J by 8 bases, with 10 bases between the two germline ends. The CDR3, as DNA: TGTGCCAGTAGTATGGGAGGGAACGGCTACACCTTC. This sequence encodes CASSMGGNGYTF.

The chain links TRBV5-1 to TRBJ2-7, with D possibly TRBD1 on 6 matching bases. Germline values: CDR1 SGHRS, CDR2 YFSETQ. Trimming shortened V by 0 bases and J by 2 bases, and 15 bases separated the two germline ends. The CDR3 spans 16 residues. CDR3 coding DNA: TGCGCCAGCAGCTTGGCCCTTACAGGGAGCACCTACGAGCAGTACTTC. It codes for CASSLALTGSTYEQYF.

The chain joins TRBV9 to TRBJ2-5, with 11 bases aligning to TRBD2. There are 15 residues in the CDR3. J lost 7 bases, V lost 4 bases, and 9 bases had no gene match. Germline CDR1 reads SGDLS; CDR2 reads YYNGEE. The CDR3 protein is CASSPHRTSGWTQYF. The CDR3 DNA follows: TGTGCCAGCAGCCCCCATCGGACTAGCGGGTGGACCCAGTACTTC.

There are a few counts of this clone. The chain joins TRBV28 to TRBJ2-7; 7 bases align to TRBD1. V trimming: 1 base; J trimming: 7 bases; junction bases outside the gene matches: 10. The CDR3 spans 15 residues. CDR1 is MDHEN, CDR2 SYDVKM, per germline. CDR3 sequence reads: CASSLFGRQGNEQYF. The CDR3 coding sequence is TGTGCCAGCAGTTTATTCGGCCGACAGGGTAATGAGCAGTACTTC.

The CDR3 region is CASSRDGQETQYF. As DNA, the CDR3 is TGCGCCAGCAGTCGGGACGGCCAAGAGACCCAGTACTTC. V is TRBV5-1 and J is TRBJ2-5; tentatively, D is TRBD1 or TRBD2 (5 bases each). The CDR3 sequence is 13 residues long. Between the trimmed V and J ends, which lost 5 bases and 1 base, there was a span of 9 bases. Germline-derived CDR1 and CDR2 are SGHRS and YFSETQ.

The CDR3 sequence: CASSLKLAGVDEQFF. The CDR3 DNA follows: TGTGCCAGCAGCTTAAAACTAGCGGGGGTTGATGAGCAGTTCTTC. The gene calls are TRBV13 and TRBJ2-1, with 11 bases matching TRBD2. V dropped 2 bases and J dropped 8; count of bases not matched to a gene: 5. Looked up from germline, CDR1 is PRHDT and CDR2 is FYEKMQ (reference sequence). This CDR3 contains 15 residues.

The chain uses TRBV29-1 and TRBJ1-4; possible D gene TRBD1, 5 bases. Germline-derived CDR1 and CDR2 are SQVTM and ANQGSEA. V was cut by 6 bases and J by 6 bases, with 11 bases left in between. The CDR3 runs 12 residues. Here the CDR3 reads CSVDKGHEKLFF. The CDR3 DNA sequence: TGCAGCGTGGACAAGGGACATGAAAAACTGTTTTTT.

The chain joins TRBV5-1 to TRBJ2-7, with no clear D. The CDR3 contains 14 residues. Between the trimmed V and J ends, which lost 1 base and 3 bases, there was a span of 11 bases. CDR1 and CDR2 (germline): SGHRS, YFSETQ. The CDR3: CASSLSESLYEQYF. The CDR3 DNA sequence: TGCGCCAGCAGCTTGTCTGAGTCCCTCTACGAGCAGTACTTC.

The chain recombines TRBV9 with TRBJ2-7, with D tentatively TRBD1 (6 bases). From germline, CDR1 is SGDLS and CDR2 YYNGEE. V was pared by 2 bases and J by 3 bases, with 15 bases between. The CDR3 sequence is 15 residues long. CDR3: CASSVGTRGGYEQYF. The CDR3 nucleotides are TGTGCCAGCAGCGTGGGGACACGCGGCGGCTACGAGCAGTACTTC.

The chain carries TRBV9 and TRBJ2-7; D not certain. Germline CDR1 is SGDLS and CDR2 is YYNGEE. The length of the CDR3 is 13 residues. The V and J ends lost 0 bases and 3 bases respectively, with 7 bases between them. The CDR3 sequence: CASSVASSYEQYF. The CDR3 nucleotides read TGTGCCAGCAGCGTAGCGAGTAGCTACGAGCAGTACTTC.

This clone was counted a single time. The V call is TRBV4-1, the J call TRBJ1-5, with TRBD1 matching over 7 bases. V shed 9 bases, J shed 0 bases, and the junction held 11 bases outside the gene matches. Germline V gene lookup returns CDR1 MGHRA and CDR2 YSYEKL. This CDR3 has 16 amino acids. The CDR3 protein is CASRGQERNSNQPQHF. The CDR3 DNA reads TGCGCCAGTCGTGGACAGGAACGGAATAGCAATCAGCCCCAGCATTTT.

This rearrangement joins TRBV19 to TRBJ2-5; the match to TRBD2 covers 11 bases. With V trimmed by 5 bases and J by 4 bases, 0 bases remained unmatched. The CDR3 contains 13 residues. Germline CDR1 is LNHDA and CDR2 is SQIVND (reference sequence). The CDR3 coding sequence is TGTGCCAGTAGTGGACTAGCGGGAGAGACCCAGTACTTC. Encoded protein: CASSGLAGETQYF.

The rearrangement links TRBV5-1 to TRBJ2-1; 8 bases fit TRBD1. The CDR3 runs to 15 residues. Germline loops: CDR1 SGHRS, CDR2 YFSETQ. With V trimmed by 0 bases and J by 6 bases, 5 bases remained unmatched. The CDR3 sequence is CASSLVQTGVNEQFF. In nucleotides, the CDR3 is TGCGCCAGCAGCTTGGTCCAGACAGGGGTCAATGAGCAGTTCTTC.

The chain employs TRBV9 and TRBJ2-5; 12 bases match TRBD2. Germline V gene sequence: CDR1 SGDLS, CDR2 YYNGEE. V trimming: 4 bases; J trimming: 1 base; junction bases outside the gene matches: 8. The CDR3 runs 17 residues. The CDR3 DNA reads TGTGCCAGCAGCCTAAGAGGACTAGCGGGGCTCCAAGAGACCCAGTACTTC. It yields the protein CASSLRGLAGLQETQYF.

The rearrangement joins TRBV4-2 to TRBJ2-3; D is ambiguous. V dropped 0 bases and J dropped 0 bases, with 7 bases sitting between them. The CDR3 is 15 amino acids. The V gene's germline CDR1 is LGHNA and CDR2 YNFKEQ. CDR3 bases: TGTGCCAGCAGCCAAGATTTCAGGAGCACAGATACGCAGTATTTT. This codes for CASSQDFRSTDTQYF.

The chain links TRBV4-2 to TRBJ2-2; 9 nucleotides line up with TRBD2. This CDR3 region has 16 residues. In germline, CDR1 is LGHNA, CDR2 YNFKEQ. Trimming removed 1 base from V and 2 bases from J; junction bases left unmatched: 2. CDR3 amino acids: CASSQASGTNTGELFF. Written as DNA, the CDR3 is TGTGCCAGCAGCCAAGCTAGCGGGACCAACACCGGGGAGCTGTTTTTT.

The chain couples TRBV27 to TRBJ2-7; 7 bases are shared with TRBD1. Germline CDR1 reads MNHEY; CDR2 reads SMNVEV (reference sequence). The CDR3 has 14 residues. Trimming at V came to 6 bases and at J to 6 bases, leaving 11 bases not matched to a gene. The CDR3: CASRGTGATTEQYF. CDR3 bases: TGTGCCAGCAGAGGTACAGGGGCTACTACCGAGCAGTACTTC.

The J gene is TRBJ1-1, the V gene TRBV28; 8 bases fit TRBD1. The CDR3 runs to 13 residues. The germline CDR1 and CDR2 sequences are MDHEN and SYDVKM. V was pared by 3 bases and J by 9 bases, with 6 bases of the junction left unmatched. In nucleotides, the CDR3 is TGTGCCAGCAGTTTCGGCGGGGACAGGAAAGCTTTCTTT. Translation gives CASSFGGDRKAFF.